This T cell receptor (beta chain) was documented in a study of memory CD4+ T cells and cytomegalovirus serostatus. This clone was counted only a few times. Antigen unknown. General study findings and limits: Of 150 to 200 reported CMV TCRbeta sequences, under 70 were found in memory CD4+ repertoires.

As handled by the study authors: After removing out-of-frame reads, over 2 million distinct TCRbeta sequences remained. TCRdb keeps only in-frame clones here, not all; method: immunoSEQ multiplex PCR. V, J and clone size are taken as reported in that table, and D and trimming were inferred from the DNA itself. The table lists about 75,000 clones, around 80% of them singletons, with around 2.6% in the top ten. CDR3 length equals 10 residues. V lost 8 bases, J lost 11 bases, and 12 bases lay in between. Germline CDR1 LNHDA, CDR2 SQIVND (reference sequence). The sort gate was single viable CD3+CD4+CD8-CD45RO+ cells for memory CD4+ T cells.

Sample: memory CD4+ T cells from blood. This clonotype originated in an adult in good health and CMV-seropositive. The chain has TRBV19 and TRBJ1-1; D is uncertain. The CDR3 reads CASGPLVAFF. The DNA for the CDR3 is TGTGCCAGTGGTCCCCTCGTCGCTTTCTTT.